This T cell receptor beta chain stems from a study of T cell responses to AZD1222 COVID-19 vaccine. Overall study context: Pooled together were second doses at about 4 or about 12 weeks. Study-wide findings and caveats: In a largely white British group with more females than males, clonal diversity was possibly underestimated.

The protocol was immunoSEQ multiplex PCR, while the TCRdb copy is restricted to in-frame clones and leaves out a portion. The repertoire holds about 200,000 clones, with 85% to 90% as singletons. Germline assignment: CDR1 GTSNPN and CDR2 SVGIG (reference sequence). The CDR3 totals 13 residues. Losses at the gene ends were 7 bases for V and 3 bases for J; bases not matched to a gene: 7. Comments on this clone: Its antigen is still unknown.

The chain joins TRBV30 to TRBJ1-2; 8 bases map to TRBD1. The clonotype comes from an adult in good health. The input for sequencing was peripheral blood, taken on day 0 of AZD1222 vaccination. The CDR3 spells CASHSGGHYGYTF. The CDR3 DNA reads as TGTGCCTCTCACTCAGGGGGCCACTATGGCTACACCTTC.